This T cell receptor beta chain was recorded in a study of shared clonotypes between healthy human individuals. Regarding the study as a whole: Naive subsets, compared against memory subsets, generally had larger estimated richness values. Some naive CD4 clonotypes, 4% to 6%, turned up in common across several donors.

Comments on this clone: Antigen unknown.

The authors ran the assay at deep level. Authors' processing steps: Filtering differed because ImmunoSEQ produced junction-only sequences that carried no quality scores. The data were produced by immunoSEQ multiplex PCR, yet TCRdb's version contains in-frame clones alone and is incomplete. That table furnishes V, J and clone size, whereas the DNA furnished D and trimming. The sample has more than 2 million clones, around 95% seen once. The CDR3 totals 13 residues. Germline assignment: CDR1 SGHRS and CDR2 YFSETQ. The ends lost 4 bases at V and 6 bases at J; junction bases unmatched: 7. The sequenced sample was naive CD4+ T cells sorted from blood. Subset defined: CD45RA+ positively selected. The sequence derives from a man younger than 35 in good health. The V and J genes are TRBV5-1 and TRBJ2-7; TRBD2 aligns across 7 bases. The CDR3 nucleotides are TGCGCCAGCAGCCCCGGGACTACAAGCGAGCAGTACTTC. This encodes CASSPGTTSEQYF.